The TCR beta chain described here comes from a study of control samples from healthy donors and cancer patients. Germline V gives CDR1 SGHRS, CDR2 YFSETQ. Trimming took 2 bases from V and 6 from J, leaving 27 bases between them. This CDR3 region has 19 residues. TCRdb's copy holds only in-frame clones and misses some; the assay was immunoSEQ multiplex PCR. The sample shows 110,000 to 150,000 clones, roughly 94% of them seen only once. The receptor's source is a middle-aged man in good health. The sample taken for sequencing was blood. V usage is TRBV5-1 and J usage is TRBJ2-1; D might be TRBD2 (7 bases). DNA for the CDR3: TGCGCCAGCAGCTTATTGCGGGGGCACATCCTCAAGTTTGCCAATGAGCAGTTCTTC. Its translation: CASSLLRGHILKFANEQFF.